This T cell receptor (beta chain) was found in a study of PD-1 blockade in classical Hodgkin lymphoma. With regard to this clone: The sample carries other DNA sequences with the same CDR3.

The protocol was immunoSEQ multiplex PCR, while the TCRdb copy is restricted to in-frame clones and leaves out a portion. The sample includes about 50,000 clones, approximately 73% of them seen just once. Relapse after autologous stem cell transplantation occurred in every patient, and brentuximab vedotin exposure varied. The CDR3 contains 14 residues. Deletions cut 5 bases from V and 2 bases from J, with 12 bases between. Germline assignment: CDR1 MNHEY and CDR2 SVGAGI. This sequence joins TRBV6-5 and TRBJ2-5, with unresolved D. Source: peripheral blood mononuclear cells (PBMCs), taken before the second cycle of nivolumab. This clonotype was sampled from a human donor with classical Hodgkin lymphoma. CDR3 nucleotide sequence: TGTGCCAGCAGTGCCGGAAACCTACAAGAGACCCAGTACTTC. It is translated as CASSAGNLQETQYF.